This TCR beta chain was sequenced during a study of blood T cell repertoires in COVID-19. Study-level information: The study drew acute and convalescent COVID-19 samples from the United States, Italy and Spain. PBMCs, B-cell-depleted T cells, or T cells provided the cDNA or gDNA that made up the material.

Under the authors' procedure: Quantification of nucleated cells was approximated via reference gene primer amplification. Data came from immunoSEQ multiplex PCR; TCRdb stores just in-frame clones and leaves some out. V, J and clone size are taken as reported in that table, and D and trimming were inferred from the DNA itself. The profile shows about 190,000 clones, 82% of them singletons. The germline V and J ends were trimmed by 6 bases and 5 bases, with 14 bases remaining between them. Per the germline V gene, CDR1 is SGHAT and CDR2 is FQNNGV. This CDR3 has 13 residues. Enrolment of Seattle patients took place during active infection, and they were followed longitudinally.

This TCR derives from a woman in her sixties with COVID-19, enrolled during active disease. Sequencing was performed on peripheral blood. This sequence joins TRBV11-2 and TRBJ2-7, with a tentative D call TRBD2 (7 bases). The CDR3 bases are TGTGCCAGCAGGGGGGGCGGGAGAAACGAGCAGTACTTC. Translating it yields CASRGGGRNEQYF.